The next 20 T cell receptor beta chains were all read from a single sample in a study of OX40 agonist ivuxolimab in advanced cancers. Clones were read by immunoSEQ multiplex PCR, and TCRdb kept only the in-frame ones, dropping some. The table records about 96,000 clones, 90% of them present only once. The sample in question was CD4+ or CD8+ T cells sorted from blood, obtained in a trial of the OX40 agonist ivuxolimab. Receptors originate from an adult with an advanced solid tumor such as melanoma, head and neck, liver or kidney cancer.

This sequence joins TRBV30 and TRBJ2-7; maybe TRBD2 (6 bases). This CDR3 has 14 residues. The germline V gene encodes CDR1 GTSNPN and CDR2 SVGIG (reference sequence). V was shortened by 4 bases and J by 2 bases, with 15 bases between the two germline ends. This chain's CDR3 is CAWTGRERPYEQYF. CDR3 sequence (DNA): TGTGCCTGGACCGGTCGGGAGCGGCCCTACGAGCAGTACTTC.

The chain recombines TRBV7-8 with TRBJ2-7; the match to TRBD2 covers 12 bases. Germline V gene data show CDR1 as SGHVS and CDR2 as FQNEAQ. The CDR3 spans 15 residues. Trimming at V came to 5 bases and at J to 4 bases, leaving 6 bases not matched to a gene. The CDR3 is CASSRGLAGRYEQYF. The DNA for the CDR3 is TGTGCCAGCAGCCGTGGACTAGCGGGACGGTACGAGCAGTACTTC. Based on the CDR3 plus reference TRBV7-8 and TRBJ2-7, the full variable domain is GAGVSQSPRYKVAKRGQDVALRCDPISGHVSLFWYQQALGQGPEFLTYFQNEAQLDKSGLPSDRFFAERPEGSVSTLKIQRTQQEDSAVYLCASSRGLAGRYEQYFGPGTRLTVT.

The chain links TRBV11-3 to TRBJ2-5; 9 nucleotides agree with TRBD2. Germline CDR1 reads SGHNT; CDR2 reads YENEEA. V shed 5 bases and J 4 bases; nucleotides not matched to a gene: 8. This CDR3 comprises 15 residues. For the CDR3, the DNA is TGTGCCAGCAGCCCGGAGTCGCGGGGGGGAGAGACCCAGTACTTC. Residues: CASSPESRGGETQYF.

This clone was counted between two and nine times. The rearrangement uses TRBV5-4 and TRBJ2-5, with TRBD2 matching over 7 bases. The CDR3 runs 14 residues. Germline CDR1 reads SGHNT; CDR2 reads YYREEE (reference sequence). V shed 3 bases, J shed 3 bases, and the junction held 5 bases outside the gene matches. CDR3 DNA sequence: TGTGCCAGCAGCTATCTTCTAGCGGAAGAGACCCAGTACTTC. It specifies CASSYLLAEETQYF.

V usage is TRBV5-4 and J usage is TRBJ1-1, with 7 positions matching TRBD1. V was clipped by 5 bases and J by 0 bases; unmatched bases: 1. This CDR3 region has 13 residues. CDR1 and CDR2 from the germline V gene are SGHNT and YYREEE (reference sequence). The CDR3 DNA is TGTGCCAGCAGAGGGACAGTGAACACTGAAGCTTTCTTT. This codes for CASRGTVNTEAFF.

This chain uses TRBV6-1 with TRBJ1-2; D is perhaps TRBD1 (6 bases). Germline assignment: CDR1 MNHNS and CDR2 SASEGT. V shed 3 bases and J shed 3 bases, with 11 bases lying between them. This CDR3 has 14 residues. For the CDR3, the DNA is TGTGCCAGCAGTGACGGGGGGGGCGACTATGGCTACACCTTC. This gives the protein CASSDGGGDYGYTF.

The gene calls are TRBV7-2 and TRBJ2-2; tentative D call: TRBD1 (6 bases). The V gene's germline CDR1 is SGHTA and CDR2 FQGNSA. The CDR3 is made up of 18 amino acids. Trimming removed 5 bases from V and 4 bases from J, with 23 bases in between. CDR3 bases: TGTGCCAGCAGCCCCCTCTCAGTTCAGGGGTTAATCACCGGGGAGCTGTTTTTT. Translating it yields CASSPLSVQGLITGELFF.

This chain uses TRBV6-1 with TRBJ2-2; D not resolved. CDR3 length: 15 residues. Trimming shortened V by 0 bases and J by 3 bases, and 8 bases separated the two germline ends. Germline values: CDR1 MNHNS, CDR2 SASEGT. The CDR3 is CASSEAYTYTGELFF. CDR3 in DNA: TGTGCCAGCAGTGAAGCATACACCTACACCGGGGAGCTGTTTTTT.

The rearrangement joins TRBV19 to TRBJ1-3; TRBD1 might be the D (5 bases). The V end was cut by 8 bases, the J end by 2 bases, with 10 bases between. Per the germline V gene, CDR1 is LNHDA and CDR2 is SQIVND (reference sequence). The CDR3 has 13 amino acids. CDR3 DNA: TGTGCCAGTGGGAGGGGTGCTGGAAACACCATATATTTT. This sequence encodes CASGRGAGNTIYF.

The CDR3 DNA follows: TGCGCCAGCAGCCGACGGACAGGCCAAGAGACCCAGTACTTC. The encoded protein is CASSRRTGQETQYF. The V and J genes are TRBV5-1 and TRBJ2-5, with 7 bases that match TRBD1. Trimming removed 4 bases from V and 1 base from J; junction bases left unmatched: 4. This CDR3 contains 14 residues. CDR1 SGHRS and CDR2 YFSETQ come from the germline V gene.

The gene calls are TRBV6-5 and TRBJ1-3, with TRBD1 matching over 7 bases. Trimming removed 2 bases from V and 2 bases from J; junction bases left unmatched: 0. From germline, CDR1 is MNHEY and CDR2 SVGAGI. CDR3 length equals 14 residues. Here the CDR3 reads CASSYDRAGNTIYF. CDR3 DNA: TGTGCCAGCAGTTACGACAGGGCTGGAAACACCATATATTTT.

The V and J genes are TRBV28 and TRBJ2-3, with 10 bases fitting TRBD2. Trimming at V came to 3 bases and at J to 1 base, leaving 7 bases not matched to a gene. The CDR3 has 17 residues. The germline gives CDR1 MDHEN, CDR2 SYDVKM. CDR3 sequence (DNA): TGTGCCAGCAGTTTGGGCTCCGGGACTAGCGGCACAGATACGCAGTATTTT. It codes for CASSLGSGTSGTDTQYF.

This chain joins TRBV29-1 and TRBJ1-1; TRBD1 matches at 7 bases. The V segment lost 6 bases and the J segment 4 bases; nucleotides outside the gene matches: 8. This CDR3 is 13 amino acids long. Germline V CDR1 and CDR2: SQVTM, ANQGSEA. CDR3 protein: CSVYTGEPTEAFF. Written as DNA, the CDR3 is TGCAGCGTCTACACAGGGGAACCCACTGAAGCTTTCTTT.

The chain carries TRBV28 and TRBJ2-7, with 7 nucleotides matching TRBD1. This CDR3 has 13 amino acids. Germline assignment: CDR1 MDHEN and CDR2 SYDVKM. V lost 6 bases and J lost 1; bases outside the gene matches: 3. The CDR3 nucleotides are TGTGCCAGCAGCAAACAGGGGTCCTACGAGCAGTACTTC. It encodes CASSKQGSYEQYF. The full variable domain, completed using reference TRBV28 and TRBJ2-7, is DVKVTQSSRYLVKRTGEKVFLECVQDMDHENMFWYRQDPGLGLRLIYFSYDVKMKEKGDIPEGYSVSREKKERFSLILESASTNQTSMYLCASSKQGSYEQYFGPGTRLTVT.

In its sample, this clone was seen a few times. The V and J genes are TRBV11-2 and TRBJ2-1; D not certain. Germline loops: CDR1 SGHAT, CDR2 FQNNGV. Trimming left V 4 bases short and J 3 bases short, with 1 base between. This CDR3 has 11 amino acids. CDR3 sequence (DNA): TGTGCCAGCAGCTACTACAATGAGCAGTTCTTC. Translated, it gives CASSYYNEQFF.

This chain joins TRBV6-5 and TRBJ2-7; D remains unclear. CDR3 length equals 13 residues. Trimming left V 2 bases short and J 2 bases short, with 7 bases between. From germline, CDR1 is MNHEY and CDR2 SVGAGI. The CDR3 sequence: CASSYTRTYEQYF. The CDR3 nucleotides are TGTGCCAGCAGTTACACAAGAACCTACGAGCAGTACTTC.

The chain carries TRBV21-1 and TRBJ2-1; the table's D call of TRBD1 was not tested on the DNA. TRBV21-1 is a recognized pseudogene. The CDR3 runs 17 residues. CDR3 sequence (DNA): TGTGCCAGCAGCTCCTGGGGGACAGGGTGCGGCCACAATGAGCAGTTCTTC. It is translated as CASSSWGTGCGHNEQFF.

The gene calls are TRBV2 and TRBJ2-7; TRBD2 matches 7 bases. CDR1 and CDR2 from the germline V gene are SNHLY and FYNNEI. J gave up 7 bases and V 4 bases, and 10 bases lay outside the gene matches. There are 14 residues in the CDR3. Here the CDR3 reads CASSGGGLVFEQYF. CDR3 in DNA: TGTGCCAGCAGTGGGGGGGGACTCGTTTTTGAGCAGTACTTC.

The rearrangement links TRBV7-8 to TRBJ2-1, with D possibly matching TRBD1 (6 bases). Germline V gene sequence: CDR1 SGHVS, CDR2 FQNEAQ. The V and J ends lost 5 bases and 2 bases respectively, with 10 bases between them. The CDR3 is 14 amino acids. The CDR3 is CASSHRDTYNEQFF. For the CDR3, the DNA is TGTGCCAGCAGCCACCGGGACACCTACAATGAGCAGTTCTTC.

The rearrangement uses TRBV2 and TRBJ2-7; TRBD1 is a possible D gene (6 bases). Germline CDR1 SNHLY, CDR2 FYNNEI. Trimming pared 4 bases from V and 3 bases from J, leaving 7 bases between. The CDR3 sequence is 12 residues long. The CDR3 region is CASSGTDYEQYF. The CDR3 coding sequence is TGTGCCAGCAGTGGGACAGACTACGAGCAGTACTTC.